The following is a T cell receptor (beta chain) sequence with its context. The sample belongs to a study of blood T cell repertoires in COVID-19. Study context: From T cells, B-cell-depleted T cells, or PBMCs came the material, which was cDNA or gDNA.

The CDR3 is 15 residues long. Trimming took 1 base from V and 3 from J, leaving 13 bases between them. Per the germline V gene, CDR1 is GTSNPN and CDR2 is SVGIG (reference sequence). Original analysis: Amplification of reference gene primers was used by the study to estimate nucleated cell counts. Only in-frame clones appear in the TCRdb table, and some are missing; sequencing was by immunoSEQ multiplex PCR. D and trimming were read from the DNA, whereas the V and J calls and clone size are those reported in that table. The table has about 52,000 clones, around nine tenths seen once; the top ten hold roughly 10%.

Material: peripheral blood. This sequence was found in a man of 80 years or more with active or convalescent COVID-19. The chain joins TRBV30 to TRBJ2-1; D call uncertain. CDR3 nucleotides: TGTGCCTGGAGTGCCAGGTTAGGCCGCTACAATGAGCAGTTCTTC. This encodes CAWSARLGRYNEQFF.